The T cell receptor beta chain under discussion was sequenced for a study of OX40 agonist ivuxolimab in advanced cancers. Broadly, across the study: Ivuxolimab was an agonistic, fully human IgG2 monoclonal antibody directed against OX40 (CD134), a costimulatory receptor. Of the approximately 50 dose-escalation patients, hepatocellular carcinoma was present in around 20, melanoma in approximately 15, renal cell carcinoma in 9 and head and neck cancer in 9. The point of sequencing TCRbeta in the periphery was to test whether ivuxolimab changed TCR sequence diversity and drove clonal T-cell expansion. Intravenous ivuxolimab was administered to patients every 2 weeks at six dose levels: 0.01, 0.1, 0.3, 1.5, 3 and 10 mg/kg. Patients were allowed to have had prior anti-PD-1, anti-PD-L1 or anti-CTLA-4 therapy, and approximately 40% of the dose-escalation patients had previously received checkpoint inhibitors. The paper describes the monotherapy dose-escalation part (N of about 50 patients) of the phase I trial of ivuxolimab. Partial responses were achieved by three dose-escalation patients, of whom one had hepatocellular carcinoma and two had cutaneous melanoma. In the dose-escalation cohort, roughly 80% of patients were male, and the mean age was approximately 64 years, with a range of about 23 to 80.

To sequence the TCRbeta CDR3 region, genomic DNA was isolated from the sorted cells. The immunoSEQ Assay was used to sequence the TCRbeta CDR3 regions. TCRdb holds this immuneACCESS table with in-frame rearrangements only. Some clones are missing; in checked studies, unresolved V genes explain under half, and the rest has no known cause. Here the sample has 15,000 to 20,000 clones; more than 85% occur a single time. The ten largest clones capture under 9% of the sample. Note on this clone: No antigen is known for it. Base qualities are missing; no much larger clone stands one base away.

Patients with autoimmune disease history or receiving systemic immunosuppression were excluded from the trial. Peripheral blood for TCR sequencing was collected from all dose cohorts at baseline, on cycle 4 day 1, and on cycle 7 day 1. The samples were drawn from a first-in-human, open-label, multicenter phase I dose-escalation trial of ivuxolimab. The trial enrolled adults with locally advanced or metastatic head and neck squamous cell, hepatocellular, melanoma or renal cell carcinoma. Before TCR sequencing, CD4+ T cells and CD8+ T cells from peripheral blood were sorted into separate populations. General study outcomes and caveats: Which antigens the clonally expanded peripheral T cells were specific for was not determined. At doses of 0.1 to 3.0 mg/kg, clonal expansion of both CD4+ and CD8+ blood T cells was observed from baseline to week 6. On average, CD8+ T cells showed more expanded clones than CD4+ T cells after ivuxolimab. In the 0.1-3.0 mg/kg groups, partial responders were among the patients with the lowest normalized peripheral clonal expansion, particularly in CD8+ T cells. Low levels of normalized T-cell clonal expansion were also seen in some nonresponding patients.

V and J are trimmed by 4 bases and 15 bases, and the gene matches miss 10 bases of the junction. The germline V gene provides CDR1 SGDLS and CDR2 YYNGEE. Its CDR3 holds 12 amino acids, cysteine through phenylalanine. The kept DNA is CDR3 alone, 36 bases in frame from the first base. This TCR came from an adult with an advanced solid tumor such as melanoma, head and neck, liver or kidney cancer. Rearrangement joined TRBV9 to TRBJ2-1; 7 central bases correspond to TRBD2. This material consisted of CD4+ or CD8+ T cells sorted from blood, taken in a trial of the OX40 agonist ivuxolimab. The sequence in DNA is TGTGCCAGCAGCACCGGGACTACGGTTCGGTTCTTC. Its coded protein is CASSTGTTVRFF.